Below, 18 T cell receptor beta chains from the same sample are listed, as sequenced in a study of T cells after yellow fever vaccination. TCRdb passed the 5' RACE reads through MiXCR, listing each CDR3 protein once. The table records around 530,000 distinct CDR3 sequences, around 16% of them present only once. Material: PBMCs, obtained about 5 days after the first yellow fever vaccination. These receptors originate from a man younger than 35 who received the YFV17D yellow fever vaccine.

This clonotype has more than one count but fewer than ten. This sequence joins TRBV7-2 and TRBJ2-7; weak D call: TRBD1 (5 bases). V was trimmed by 3 bases and J by 2 bases, leaving 14 bases between them. The CDR3 has 15 residues. Germline V gives CDR1 SGHTA, CDR2 FQGNSA. CDR3 sequence reads: CASSFLAGLTYEQYF. The CDR3 DNA is TGTGCCAGCAGCTTTCTGGCAGGGCTGACCTACGAGCAGTACTTC.

This clonotype was picked up a small number of times. The chain has TRBV7-3 and TRBJ1-1; D gene unclear. This CDR3 has 13 amino acids. Germline assignment: CDR1 SGHTA and CDR2 FQGTGA. The V end was cut by 3 bases, the J end by 9 bases, with 14 bases between. CDR3 coding DNA: TGTGCCAGCAGCTTTGATCCCCCGGGCCAAGCTTTCTTT. Translating it yields CASSFDPPGQAFF.

This chain uses TRBV3-1 with TRBJ2-3; TRBD1 matches 9 bases. Germline trimming cut 3 bases from V and 4 bases from J; bases unmatched to any gene: 5. This CDR3 is 15 amino acids long. CDR1 is LGHDT and CDR2 is YNNKEL in the germline V gene (reference sequence). Written as DNA, the CDR3 is TGTGCCAGCAGCCATGGACAGGGGCCGCCAGATACGCAGTATTTT. It specifies CASSHGQGPPDTQYF.

The gene calls are TRBV5-6 and TRBJ2-5, with D unresolved. This CDR3 has 14 amino acids. V was shortened by 3 bases and J by 5 bases, with 14 bases between the two germline ends. CDR1 and CDR2 (germline): SGHDT, YYEEEE. As DNA, the CDR3 is TGTGCCAGCAGCTACGGTCCGGTTGCGGAGACCCAGTACTTC. Its translation: CASSYGPVAETQYF.

This clonotype was seen many times. V usage is TRBV4-3 and J usage is TRBJ1-2; 7 bases agree with TRBD1. Germline V gene sequence: CDR1 LGHNA, CDR2 YSLEER. Trimming at V came to 4 bases and at J to 1 base, leaving 12 bases not matched to a gene. CDR3 length: 17 residues. The CDR3 loop reads CASSRYQGDSINYGYTF. CDR3 bases: TGCGCCAGCAGCCGGTACCAGGGGGACAGCATTAACTATGGCTACACCTTC.

Only a few counts were recorded for this clonotype. The chain links TRBV9 to TRBJ2-3, with 11 bases identical to TRBD2. The CDR3 runs 16 residues. With 2 bases clipped from V and 4 bases from J, the junction kept 6 bases outside the gene matches. CDR1 is SGDLS and CDR2 is YYNGEE in the germline V gene. CDR3 in amino acids: CASSVNSGGAADTQYF. The CDR3 DNA is TGTGCCAGCAGCGTTAATAGCGGGGGGGCGGCAGATACGCAGTATTTT.

The CDR3, as DNA: TGCAGTGCAGCGCCGGGACAGGGCAATGAGCAGTTCTTC. Residues: CSAAPGQGNEQFF. The chain links TRBV20-1 to TRBJ2-1; 9 bases are shared with TRBD1. CDR1 is DFQATT, CDR2 SNEGSKA, per germline (reference sequence). J gave up 6 bases and V 6 bases, and 6 bases lay outside the gene matches. The CDR3 has 13 amino acids.

For the CDR3, the DNA is TGTGCCACCAGCAGCTTACGGTATAGCAATCAGCCCCAGCATTTT. This translates into CATSSLRYSNQPQHF. V is TRBV15 and J is TRBJ1-5; no clear D gene. The CDR3 runs 15 residues. CDR1 LNHNV and CDR2 YYDKDF come from the germline V gene (reference sequence). Trimming shortened V by 3 bases and J by 0 bases, and 9 bases separated the two germline ends.

This clonotype showed up many times. The rearrangement joins TRBV12-3 or TRBV12-4 to TRBJ2-7, with 8 bases identical to TRBD1. After removal of 5 bases from V and 2 bases from J, the junction contained 5 bases not matched to a gene. The CDR3 covers 14 residues. The DNA for the CDR3 is TGTGCCAGCAGTCCCCGGGACAGGCCCTACGAGCAGTACTTC. This codes for CASSPRDRPYEQYF.

The chain employs TRBV2 and TRBJ2-7; D uncertain. V dropped 5 bases and J dropped 5 bases, with 13 bases sitting between them. CDR1 SNHLY and CDR2 FYNNEI come from the germline V gene. This CDR3 comprises 13 residues. Written as DNA, the CDR3 is TGTGCCAGCAGTCCCGCCCCAGGCCACGAGCAGTACGTC. Translated: CASSPAPGHEQYV.

CDR3: CASSLTGGTTDTQYF. CDR3 DNA sequence: TGTGCCAGCAGTCTGACAGGGGGCACCACAGATACGCAGTATTTT. This chain joins TRBV6-4 and TRBJ2-3; TRBD1 agrees at 10 bases. Trimming at V came to 5 bases and at J to 2 bases, leaving 4 bases not matched to a gene. The CDR3 is made up of 15 amino acids. Germline V CDR1 and CDR2: MRHNA, SNTAGT.

V usage is TRBV5-5 and J usage is TRBJ2-2; D call uncertain. Looked up from germline, CDR1 is SGHKS and CDR2 is YYEKEE (reference sequence). V shed 4 bases and J shed 6 bases, with 16 bases lying between them. The CDR3 covers 15 residues. The CDR3 nucleotides are TGTGCCAGCAGCCCGGAGTTTAGTCTGGCCGGGGAGCTGTTTTTT. It specifies CASSPEFSLAGELFF. The whole variable domain, remainder taken from reference TRBV5-5 and TRBJ2-2, is DAGVTQSPTHLIKTRGQQVTLRCSPISGHKSVSWYQQVLGQGPQFIFQYYEKEERGRGNFPDRFSARQFPNYSSELNVNALLLGDSALYLCASSPEFSLAGELFFGEGSRLTVL.

This clonotype was seen only a few times. This chain joins TRBV24-1 and TRBJ2-1; 11 nucleotides match TRBD2. Germline-derived CDR1 and CDR2 are KGHDR and SFDVKD. The junction had 3 bases not matched to a gene; V was cut back by 3 bases and J by 9 bases. This CDR3 contains 14 residues. The CDR3 DNA is TGTGCCACCAGTGATCCAGGGACTAGCGGTGAGCAGTTCTTC. Its translation is CATSDPGTSGEQFF.

This clonotype was detected only a few times. V usage is TRBV12-3 or TRBV12-4 and J usage is TRBJ2-7; D gene ambiguous. This CDR3 is 14 amino acids long. Between the trimmed V and J ends, which lost 3 bases and 4 bases, there was a span of 13 bases. The CDR3 region is CASSLGQPRYEQYF. The CDR3 DNA reads TGTGCCAGCAGTTTGGGCCAGCCCCGTTACGAGCAGTACTTC.

The V and J genes are TRBV7-9 and TRBJ2-1; TRBD1 aligns across 10 bases. Germline CDR1 and CDR2: SEHNR and FQNEAQ (reference sequence). V was pared by 1 base and J by 11 bases, with 14 bases of the junction left unmatched. The CDR3 covers 17 residues. The CDR3 DNA follows: TGTGCCAGCAGCTTAGTTTCGGGACAGGGGCCGCCTGGGAAGCAGTTCTTC. The encoded protein is CASSLVSGQGPPGKQFF.

This clonotype occurred a few times. The chain is built from TRBV4-2 and TRBJ2-7, with D maybe TRBD1 (5 bases). Germline V gives CDR1 LGHNA, CDR2 YNFKEQ. V lost 0 bases to trimming and J lost 3 bases, with 9 bases between them. The CDR3 consists of 14 residues. Here the CDR3 reads CASSQEVQGYEQYV. The CDR3, as DNA: TGTGCCAGCAGCCAAGAAGTCCAGGGCTACGAGCAGTACGTC.

Many counts were recorded for this clonotype. The rearrangement uses TRBV18 and TRBJ2-7, with 11 bases identical to TRBD2. The CDR3 covers 14 residues. The trim removed 3 bases at V and 7 bases at J, leaving 5 bases unmatched. Germline assignment: CDR1 KGHSH and CDR2 LQKENI. CDR3 region: CASSPTSGDSEQYF. For the CDR3, the DNA is TGTGCCAGCTCACCGACTAGCGGGGACTCGGAGCAGTACTTC.

This clonotype was counted only a few times. The J gene is TRBJ2-1, the V gene TRBV12-3 or TRBV12-4, with TRBD1 matching 8 bases. The length of the CDR3 is 17 residues. After removal of 7 bases from V and 0 bases from J, the junction contained 11 bases not matched to a gene. The CDR3 DNA follows: TGTGCCAGCACTTACCAGGGGGCCCCAAGCTCCTACAATGAGCAGTTCTTC. This encodes CASTYQGAPSSYNEQFF.